Each of the 3 T cell receptor beta chains below was sequenced from the same sample in a study of blood T cells in healthy people across ages. Primers used in a second PCR of roughly 6 to 11 cycles were a sample-barcoded 5' primer and a J-beta primer mix. TCRdb reanalysed the 5' RACE reads using MiXCR and keeps one entry per CDR3 protein. The repertoire holds 950,000 to 1,200,000 distinct CDR3 sequences, with roughly two fifths as singletons. The sequenced sample was blood. The receptors stem from a man aged 18 to 30 in good health.

This clonotype was observed at least ten times. The rearrangement uses TRBV11-2 and TRBJ2-1, with D perhaps given as TRBD1 or TRBD2 (5 bases each). Germline lookup yields CDR1 SGHAT and CDR2 FQNNGV. The CDR3 sequence is 14 residues long. Trimming stripped 1 base from V and 10 bases from J, with 14 bases between. The CDR3 loop reads CASSLVGGRAEQFF. The CDR3 DNA sequence: TGTGCCAGCAGCTTAGTTGGGGGAAGAGCGGAGCAGTTCTTC.

This clonotype came up a few times. The chain links TRBV7-8 to TRBJ2-4; weak D call: TRBD2 (5 bases). The CDR3 runs 13 residues. In germline, CDR1 is SGHVS, CDR2 FQNEAQ. Trimming removed 0 bases at V and 9 bases at J, with 9 bases between. Here the CDR3 reads CASSLAVEGIQYF. The CDR3 region has the DNA TGTGCCAGCAGCTTAGCGGTAGAGGGCATTCAGTACTTC. The variable domain in full, completed from reference TRBV7-8 and TRBJ2-4, reads GAGVSQSPRYKVAKRGQDVALRCDPISGHVSLFWYQQALGQGPEFLTYFQNEAQLDKSGLPSDRFFAERPEGSVSTLKIQRTQQEDSAVYLCASSLAVEGIQYFGAGTRLSVL.

The chain is built from TRBV20-1 and TRBJ2-5, with TRBD1 identical over 7 bases. The CDR3 totals 13 residues. Per the germline V gene, CDR1 is DFQATT and CDR2 is SNEGSKA (reference sequence). J lost 2 bases, V lost 5 bases, and 5 bases had no gene match. The CDR3 DNA sequence: TGCAGTGCTCGGGACAGCCTACAAGAGACCCAGTACTTC. Translated, it gives CSARDSLQETQYF.